This is a list of T cell receptor beta chains from one sample in a study of identical twins. TCRdb re-called the 5' RACE reads with MiXCR, one entry per CDR3 protein. The data show some 600,000 distinct CDR3 sequences, with roughly 6.6% seen just once and 1.6% held by the top ten. Separately, the same data were catalogued under a study of yellow fever vaccine responses in identical twins.

Sequenced material: PBMCs. The receptor source for this set is a woman between 18 and 29 years old in good health. Each CDR3 is given with its conserved first and last residue. A D gene is named only where the DNA matches it firmly. The size of a clone is reported for some rows only, either as once, few or many, or as a class for expanded clones.

clone_size	v_call	cdr3_length	d_call	j_call	cdr3_aa	cdr3_nt
-	TRBV5-1	14	-	TRBJ2-3	CASSRGQNTDTQYF	TGCGCCAGCAGCCGGGGACAAAACACAGATACGCAGTATTTT
few	TRBV25-1	17	-	TRBJ2-5	CASSESVWAGGRETQYF	TGTGCCAGCAGTGAATCGGTTTGGGCAGGCGGTAGGGAGACCCAGTACTTC
-	TRBV3-1	14	TRBD1	TRBJ1-5	CASSYQGAGQPQHF	TGTGCCAGCAGCTATCAGGGGGCTGGGCAGCCCCAGCATTTT
few	TRBV5-5	15	-	TRBJ2-7	CASSGRMTGDYEQYF	TGTGCCAGCAGTGGGAGAATGACGGGCGATTACGAGCAGTACTTC
few	TRBV5-1	14	-	TRBJ2-3	CASSFRAGTDTQYF	TGCGCCAGCAGCTTTCGGGCAGGGACAGATACGCAGTATTTT
many	TRBV4-1	14	-	TRBJ1-1	CASSQDFRNTEAFF	TGCGCCAGCAGCCAAGATTTCAGGAACACTGAAGCTTTCTTT
few	TRBV20-1	15	TRBD2	TRBJ2-5	CSARVVSGDQETQYF	TGCAGTGCTAGAGTTGTTAGCGGGGACCAAGAGACCCAGTACTTC
many	TRBV5-1	13	TRBD1	TRBJ1-1	CASAEGATTEAFF	TGCGCCAGCGCGGAGGGGGCCACCACTGAAGCTTTCTTT
few	TRBV6-5	14	-	TRBJ1-4	CASSYGQPNEKLFF	TGTGCCAGCAGTTACGGTCAGCCAAATGAAAAACTGTTTTTT
few	TRBV15	15	TRBD2	TRBJ2-1	CATSTSGGIYNEQFF	TGTGCCACCAGTACTAGCGGGGGGATCTACAATGAGCAGTTCTTC
many	TRBV9	14	-	TRBJ1-2	CASSSSWQGNGYTF	TGTGCCAGCAGCTCTAGCTGGCAGGGGAATGGCTACACCTTC
many	TRBV11-2	18	TRBD2	TRBJ2-1	CASSFTPRGAGGSNEQFF	TGTGCCAGCAGCTTCACCCCACGTGGGGCGGGAGGTTCCAATGAGCAGTTCTTC
many	TRBV2	17	TRBD2	TRBJ2-1	CASSLTSGRAAGYEQFF	TGTGCCAGCTCCCTGACTAGCGGGAGGGCCGCAGGCTATGAGCAGTTCTTC
many	TRBV12-3/TRBV12-4	11	-	TRBJ2-1	CASSVKYEQFF	TGTGCCAGCAGTGTCAAGTATGAGCAGTTCTTC
-	TRBV11-2	19	TRBD1	TRBJ2-1	CASSLRGRGPYSSYNEQFF	TGTGCCAGCAGCCTTCGGGGCAGGGGGCCTTACAGCTCCTACAATGAGCAGTTCTTC
few	TRBV5-5	14	-	TRBJ1-1	CASSLSPGIGEAFF	TGTGCCAGCAGCTTGTCCCCGGGAATCGGTGAAGCTTTCTTT
few	TRBV2	18	-	TRBJ2-1	CASSDAFGWGSSYNEQFF	TGTGCCAGCAGTGATGCGTTCGGGTGGGGGAGCTCCTACAATGAGCAGTTCTTC
few	TRBV5-1	15	-	TRBJ2-1	CASSLTPEVWNEQFF	TGCGCCAGCAGCTTGACACCCGAAGTGTGGAATGAGCAGTTCTTC
-	TRBV6-5	16	-	TRBJ2-2	CASSSTPRGNTGELFF	TGTGCCAGCAGTTCTACCCCGCGGGGGAACACCGGGGAGCTGTTTTTT
-	TRBV7-2	16	TRBD2	TRBJ2-4	CASSLGLAGPIGIQYF	TGTGCCAGCAGCTTGGGACTAGCGGGACCTATAGGCATTCAGTACTTC
many	TRBV12-3/TRBV12-4	13	TRBD1	TRBJ1-2	CASSPQGAHGYTF	TGTGCCAGCAGTCCACAGGGGGCTCATGGCTACACCTTC
few	TRBV7-2	15	-	TRBJ2-7	CASSLGVGGTYEQYF	TGTGCCAGCAGCTTAGGTGTTGGGGGTACCTACGAGCAGTACTTC
many	TRBV4-1	17	-	TRBJ2-1	CASSQDPLGGSWNEQFF	TGCGCCAGCAGCCAAGATCCCTTGGGGGGATCCTGGAATGAGCAGTTCTTC
few	TRBV6-1	15	-	TRBJ2-7	CASSLWRESSYEQYF	TGTGCCAGCAGTCTCTGGAGGGAGAGCTCCTACGAGCAGTACTTC
-	TRBV6-4	13	-	TRBJ2-1	CASSPQRDNEQFF	TGTGCCAGCAGTCCCCAAAGGGACAATGAGCAGTTCTTC
-	TRBV20-1	16	TRBD2	TRBJ2-3	CSAPSQTSGRKHTQYF	TGCAGTGCCCCCTCCCAGACTAGCGGGAGGAAGCATACGCAGTATTTT
-	TRBV5-1	16	TRBD1	TRBJ2-7	CASSLLPGQGPHEQYF	TGCGCCAGCAGCCTCTTACCGGGACAGGGACCCCACGAGCAGTACTTC
few	TRBV2	14	-	TRBJ2-1	CASSEEGVNNEQFF	TGTGCCAGCAGTGAGGAGGGGGTTAACAATGAGCAGTTCTTC
few	TRBV6-5	12	TRBD1	TRBJ1-5	CASGQGLQPQHF	TGTGCCAGCGGACAGGGATTGCAGCCCCAGCATTTT
many	TRBV29-1	11	-	TRBJ2-7	CSVVRGDEQYF	TGCAGCGTTGTAAGGGGTGACGAGCAGTACTTC
few	TRBV6-1	12	-	TRBJ1-5	CASTEGNQPQHF	TGTGCCAGCACCGAGGGGAATCAGCCCCAGCATTTT
many	TRBV11-1	19	TRBD2	TRBJ2-1	CASSLGLAGAQSYYNEQFF	TGTGCCAGCAGCTTAGGACTAGCGGGAGCCCAATCTTACTACAATGAGCAGTTCTTC
-	TRBV4-1	13	TRBD1	TRBJ1-1	CASSTGGWTEAFF	TGCGCCAGCAGTACAGGGGGCTGGACTGAAGCTTTCTTT
-	TRBV5-1	16	TRBD1	TRBJ2-2	CASSPDRGVNTGELFF	TGCGCCAGCAGCCCCGACAGGGGGGTGAACACCGGGGAGCTGTTTTTT